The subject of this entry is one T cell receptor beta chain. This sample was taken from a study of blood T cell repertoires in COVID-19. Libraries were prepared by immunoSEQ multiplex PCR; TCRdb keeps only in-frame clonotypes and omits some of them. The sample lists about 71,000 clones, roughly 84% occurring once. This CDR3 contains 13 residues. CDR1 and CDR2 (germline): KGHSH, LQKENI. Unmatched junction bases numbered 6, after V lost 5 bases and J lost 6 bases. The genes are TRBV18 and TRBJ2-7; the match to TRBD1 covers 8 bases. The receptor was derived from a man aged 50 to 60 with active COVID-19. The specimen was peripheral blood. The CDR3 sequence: CASSKDRASEQYV. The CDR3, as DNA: TGTGCCAGCTCAAAGGACAGGGCGAGCGAGCAGTACGTC.